One sample yielded the 13 T cell receptor beta chains listed below, sequenced in a study of vaccination effects on CD4 cells after COVID-19. Using immunoSEQ multiplex PCR, the repertoire was profiled, and TCRdb retains in-frame clones only, with some absent. The table lists about 74,000 clones, 75% to 80% of them singletons, with 2% to 2.5% in the top ten. Once cultured for approximately 10 days, the cells underwent separation to obtain CD4+ T cells. No antigens are known for them. The source material was CD4+ T cells from PBMCs cultured without peptide, sampled before COVID-19 vaccination. These receptors came from a human donor who received a COVID-19 vaccine.

This sequence joins TRBV7-8 and TRBJ1-5; no clear D gene. The germline V and J ends were trimmed by 0 bases and 1 base, with 16 bases remaining between them. CDR3 length equals 18 residues. The germline gives CDR1 SGHVS, CDR2 FQNEAQ. CDR3 in amino acids: CASSLARETLRSNQPQHF. DNA of the CDR3: TGTGCCAGCAGCTTAGCGAGGGAGACACTCCGAAGCAATCAGCCCCAGCATTTT.

The chain couples TRBV29-1 to TRBJ1-3; D possibly corresponds to TRBD1 (5 bases). The CDR3 covers 17 residues. CDR1 and CDR2 (germline): SQVTM, ANQGSEA. V gave up 6 bases and J gave up 0 bases, with 21 bases separating them. The CDR3 sequence: CSVRDLRGGNSGNTIYF. As DNA, the CDR3 is TGCAGCGTGAGAGATCTACGGGGCGGAAACTCTGGAAACACCATATATTTT.

The CDR3 region is CASTSFPDRGRQPIV. The CDR3 region has the DNA TGTGCCAGCACCTCATTCCCGGACAGGGGGCGTCAACCTATCGTC. This chain uses TRBV3-1 (or the pseudogene TRBV3-2) with TRBJ2-7; 11 bases fit TRBD1. The CDR3 has 15 amino acids. Germline V lookup: CDR1 LGHDT, CDR2 YNNKEL (reference sequence).

This sequence joins TRBV6-2 or TRBV6-3 and TRBJ2-6; 7 bases are a match to TRBD2. The junction had 2 bases not matched to a gene; V was cut back by 4 bases and J by 2 bases. The CDR3 sequence is 15 residues long. Per germline, CDR1 MNHEY and CDR2 SVGEGT. This CDR3 is CASSFGGAGANVLTF. The DNA of the CDR3 is TGTGCCAGCAGTTTTGGGGGGGCTGGGGCCAACGTCCTGACTTTC.

V gene TRBV10-3 combines with J gene TRBJ2-4; no reliable D call. This CDR3 has 16 residues. Germline V gene sequence: CDR1 ENHRY, CDR2 SYGVKD. With 3 bases removed from V and 0 bases from J, the gap between germline ends came to 12 bases. The CDR3 sequence: CAISEGGTLAKNIQYF. As DNA, the CDR3 is TGTGCCATCAGTGAAGGTGGCACATTAGCCAAAAACATTCAGTACTTC.

The sample holds a few counts of this clone. V is TRBV19 and J is TRBJ1-6; possible D gene TRBD1, 5 bases. Trimming stripped 7 bases from V and 3 bases from J, with 10 bases between. The germline V gene encodes CDR1 LNHDA and CDR2 SQIVND (reference sequence). The CDR3 runs to 14 residues. CDR3 region: CASNERGYNSPLHF. CDR3 nucleotides: TGTGCCAGTAACGAGAGGGGCTATAATTCACCCCTCCACTTT. Together with reference TRBV19 and TRBJ1-6, the CDR3 gives the full variable domain: DGGITQSPKYLFRKEGQNVTLSCEQNLNHDAMYWYRQDPGQGLRLIYYSQIVNDFQKGDIAEGYSVSREKKESFPLTVTSAQKNPTAFYLCASNERGYNSPLHFGNGTRLTVT.

The chain combines TRBV29-1 with TRBJ2-5; 7 bases are shared with TRBD1. Germline V CDR1 and CDR2: SQVTM, ANQGSEA. V lost 6 bases, J lost 3 bases, and 10 bases stayed unmatched. The CDR3 totals 14 residues. The CDR3 DNA sequence: TGCAGCGTGCAACCCGGGACAGCCAAAGAGACCCAGTACTTC. Its protein is CSVQPGTAKETQYF.

This chain links TRBV12-3 or TRBV12-4 with TRBJ1-2; D remains unclear. The CDR3 length is 12 residues. V lost 0 bases and J lost 7, with 6 bases in between. For the CDR3, the DNA is TGTGCCAGCAGTTTAGCCGAATCTGGCTACACCTTC. The encoded protein is CASSLAESGYTF.

This rearrangement joins TRBV18 to TRBJ1-3; no clear D gene. The CDR3 is 16 residues long. Germline lookup yields CDR1 KGHSH and CDR2 LQKENI. V was cut by 1 base and J by 0 bases, with 10 bases left in between. The chain's CDR3 is CASSPQGPSSGNTIYF. The DNA for the CDR3 is TGTGCCAGCTCACCACAAGGACCCAGCTCTGGAAACACCATATATTTT.

The chain carries TRBV5-1 and TRBJ2-3; no clear D. Germline lookup yields CDR1 SGHRS and CDR2 YFSETQ. The germline V and J ends were trimmed by 1 base and 2 bases, with 8 bases remaining between them. The CDR3 has 14 amino acids. The CDR3 DNA follows: TGCGCCAGCAGCTTGACCCAGACCACAGATACGCAGTATTTT. This codes for CASSLTQTTDTQYF. The full variable domain, with the rest looked up from reference TRBV5-1 and TRBJ2-3, is KAGVTQTPRYLIKTRGQQVTLSCSPISGHRSVSWYQQTPGQGLQFLFEYFSETQRNKGNFPGRFSGRQFSNSRSEMNVSTLELGDSALYLCASSLTQTTDTQYFGPGTRLTVL.

This clone appeared a single time. The chain is built from TRBV6-5 and TRBJ1-3; 7 nucleotides line up with TRBD1. The CDR3 length is 16 residues. CDR1 and CDR2 (germline): MNHEY, SVGAGI. With 0 bases clipped from V and 0 bases from J, the junction kept 2 bases outside the gene matches. CDR3 residues: CASSYSDRVSGNTIYF. Here the CDR3 DNA reads TGTGCCAGCAGTTACTCAGACAGGGTCTCTGGAAACACCATATATTTT.

A single count supports this clone. This chain links TRBV18 with TRBJ2-5; D gene uncertain. Germline CDR1 KGHSH, CDR2 LQKENI. V lost 4 bases, J lost 2 bases, and 14 bases lay in between. This CDR3 region has 15 residues. CDR3 DNA sequence: TGTGCCAGCTCACTGGCGCCCACCCCACAAGAGACCCAGTACTTC. Protein sequence: CASSLAPTPQETQYF.

The chain links TRBV4-3 to TRBJ1-6; D remains unclear. The germline V gene encodes CDR1 LGHNA and CDR2 YSLEER. The CDR3 is 14 amino acids. Trimming shortened V by 1 base and J by 8 bases, and 9 bases separated the two germline ends. The chain's CDR3 is CASSQGRQDSPLHF. The CDR3 DNA sequence: TGCGCCAGCAGCCAAGGGAGGCAGGATTCACCCCTCCACTTT.